This is a list of T cell receptor beta chains from one sample in a study of T cells expressing NK-cell markers. TCRdb re-called the 5' RACE reads and gives one entry per CDR3 protein, without DNA. The table lists 300,000 or so distinct CDR3 sequences. The specimen was blood T cells: a sorted CD56 or NKG2C T cell subset, CD4+ or CD8+ T cells, or bulk PBMC T cells (not recorded which). The receptors derive from a woman aged 18-70 years in good health. CDR3s include the opening cysteine and the closing phenylalanine or tryptophan. The order of the fields is V gene, J gene, CDR3 protein.

>TRBV20-1|TRBJ1-4
CSANQPPQPRGEKLFF
>TRBV20-1|TRBJ1-2
CSASPGPSNNYGYTF
>TRBV4-3|TRBJ2-5
CASTQEPNVGSETQYF
>TRBV25-1|TRBJ2-5
CASSGGGRRLQETQYF
>TRBV7-9|TRBJ1-2
CASSRGTGQSGYTF
>TRBV6-2/TRBV6-3|TRBJ2-2
CASTRALAGGSTGELFF
>TRBV20-1|TRBJ2-1
CSAKGRTSGDTYNEQFF
>TRBV29-1|TRBJ1-4
CSVSTGDEKLFF
>TRBV20-1|TRBJ2-7
CSATGQGAGYEQYF
>TRBV12-3/TRBV12-4|TRBJ1-4
CASSFGGGVGKLFF
>TRBV18|TRBJ1-4
CASSPSGYEKLFF
>TRBV4-2|TRBJ1-2
CASTTTGANYGYTF
>TRBV6-5|TRBJ2-7
CASSSRGYEQYF
>TRBV10-2|TRBJ1-4
CASSEVDKINEKLFF
>TRBV5-5|TRBJ2-1
CASSGLAGGNNEQFF
>TRBV4-3|TRBJ2-1
CASSQDGGPLYNEQFF
>TRBV18|TRBJ2-2
CASAGTGVTGELFF
>TRBV3-1|TRBJ2-2
CASSRKGQVVSGELFF
>TRBV20-1|TRBJ2-3
CSASGTDTQYF
>TRBV9|TRBJ2-1
CASTVGAGGSSYNEQFF
>TRBV12-3/TRBV12-4|TRBJ2-5
CASSLGQALETQYF
>TRBV12-3/TRBV12-4|TRBJ2-1
CASSLRQGYNEQFF
>TRBV12-3/TRBV12-4|TRBJ1-1
CASTKDRVDQGAFF
>TRBV7-8|TRBJ1-3
CASSQTGTAIRNTIYF
>TRBV12-3/TRBV12-4|TRBJ1-3
CASSRSGISGNTIYF
>TRBV6-1|TRBJ1-1
CASSAGGTGRTEAFF
>TRBV5-1|TRBJ2-5
CASSLDPGRETQYF
>TRBV4-3|TRBJ1-2
CASSQDLSELGGYTF